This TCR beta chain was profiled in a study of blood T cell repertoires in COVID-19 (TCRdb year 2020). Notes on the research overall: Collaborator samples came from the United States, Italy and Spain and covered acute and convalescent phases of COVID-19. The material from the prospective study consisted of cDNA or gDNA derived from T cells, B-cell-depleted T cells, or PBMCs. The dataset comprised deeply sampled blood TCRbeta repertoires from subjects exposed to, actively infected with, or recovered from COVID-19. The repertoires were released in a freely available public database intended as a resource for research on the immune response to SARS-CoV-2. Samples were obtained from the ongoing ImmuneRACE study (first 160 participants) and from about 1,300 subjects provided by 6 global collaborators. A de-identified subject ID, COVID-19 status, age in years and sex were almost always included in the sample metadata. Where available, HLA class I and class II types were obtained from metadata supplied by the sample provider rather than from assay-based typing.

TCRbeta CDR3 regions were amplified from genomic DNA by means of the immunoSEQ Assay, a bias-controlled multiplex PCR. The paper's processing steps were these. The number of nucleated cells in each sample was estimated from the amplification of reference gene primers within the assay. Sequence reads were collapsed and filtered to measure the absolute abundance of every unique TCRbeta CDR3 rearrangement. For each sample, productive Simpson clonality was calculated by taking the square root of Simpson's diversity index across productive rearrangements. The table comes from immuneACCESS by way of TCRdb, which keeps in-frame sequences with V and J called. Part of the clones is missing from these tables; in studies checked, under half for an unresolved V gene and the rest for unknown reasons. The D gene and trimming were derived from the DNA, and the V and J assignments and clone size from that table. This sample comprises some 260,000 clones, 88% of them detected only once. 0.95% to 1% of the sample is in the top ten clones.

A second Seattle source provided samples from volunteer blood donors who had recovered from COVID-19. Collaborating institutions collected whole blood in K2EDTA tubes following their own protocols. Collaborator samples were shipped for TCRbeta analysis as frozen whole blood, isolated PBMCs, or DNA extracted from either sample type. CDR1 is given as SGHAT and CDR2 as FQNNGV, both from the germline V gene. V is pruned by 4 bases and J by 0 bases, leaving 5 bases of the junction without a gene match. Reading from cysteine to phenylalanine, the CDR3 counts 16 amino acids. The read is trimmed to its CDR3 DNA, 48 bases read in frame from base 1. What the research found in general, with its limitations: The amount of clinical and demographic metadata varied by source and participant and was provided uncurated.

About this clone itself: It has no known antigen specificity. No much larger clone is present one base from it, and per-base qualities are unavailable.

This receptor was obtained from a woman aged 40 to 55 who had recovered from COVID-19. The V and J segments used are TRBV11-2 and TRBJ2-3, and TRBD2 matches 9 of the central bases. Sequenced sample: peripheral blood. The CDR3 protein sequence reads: CASSSQAGGSTDTQYF. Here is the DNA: TGTGCCAGCAGCTCGCAAGCGGGAGGAAGCACAGATACGCAGTATTTT.